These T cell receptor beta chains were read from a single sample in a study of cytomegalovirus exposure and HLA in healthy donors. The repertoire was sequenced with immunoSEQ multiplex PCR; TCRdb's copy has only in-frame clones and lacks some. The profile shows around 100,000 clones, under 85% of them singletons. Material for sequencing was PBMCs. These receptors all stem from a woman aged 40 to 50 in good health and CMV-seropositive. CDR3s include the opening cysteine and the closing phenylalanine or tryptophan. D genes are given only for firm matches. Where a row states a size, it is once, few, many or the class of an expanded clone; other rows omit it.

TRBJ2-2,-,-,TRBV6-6,CASSPSTGELFF,TGTGCCAGCAGTCCCAGTACCGGGGAGCTGTTTTTT
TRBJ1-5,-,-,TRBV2,CASSDRNSNQPQHF,TGTGCCAGCAGTGACAGAAATAGCAATCAGCCCCAGCATTTT
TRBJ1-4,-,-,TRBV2,CASSGPGQHNEKLFF,TGTGCCAGCAGTGGTCCGGGACAACATAATGAAAAACTGTTTTTT
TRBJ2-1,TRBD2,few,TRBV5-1,CASSSTSGSNNEQFF,TGCGCCAGCAGCTCAACTAGCGGGAGCAACAATGAGCAGTTCTTC
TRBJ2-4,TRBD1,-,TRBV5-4,CASSSGQVNIQYF,TGTGCCAGCAGCTCTGGACAGGTGAACATTCAGTACTTC
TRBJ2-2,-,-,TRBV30,CAWSVSRVDTGELFF,TGTGCCTGGAGTGTAAGCAGGGTGGACACCGGGGAGCTGTTTTTT
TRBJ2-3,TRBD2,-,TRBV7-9,CASSLVAGAGDTQYF,TGTGCCAGCAGTTTAGTAGCGGGAGCAGGGGATACGCAGTATTTT
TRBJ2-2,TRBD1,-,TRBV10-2,CASRVWTGGLNTGELFF,TGCGCCAGCAGGGTCTGGACAGGGGGACTTAACACCGGGGAGCTGTTTTTT
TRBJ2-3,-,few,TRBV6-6,CASSLSTDTQYF,TGTGCCAGCAGCCTTAGCACAGATACGCAGTATTTT
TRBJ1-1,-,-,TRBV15,CATSQSRNTEAFF,TGTGCCACCAGCCAATCTAGAAACACTGAAGCTTTCTTT
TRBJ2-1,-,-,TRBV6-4,CASSDSTSNEQFF,TGTGCCAGCAGTGACTCGACTAGCAATGAGCAGTTCTTC
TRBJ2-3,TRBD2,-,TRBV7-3,CASSPLAGGGTDTQYF,TGTGCCAGCAGCCCTCTAGCGGGAGGGGGCACAGATACGCAGTATTTT
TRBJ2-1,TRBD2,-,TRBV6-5,CASTPAGELYNEQFF,TGTGCCAGCACTCCAGCGGGAGAGCTCTACAATGAGCAGTTCTTC
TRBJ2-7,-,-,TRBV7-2,CASNFRVGNEQYF,TGTGCCAGCAATTTCAGGGTCGGAAACGAGCAGTACTTC
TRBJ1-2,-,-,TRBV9,CASSTSLTANGYTF,TGTGCCAGCAGCACGTCCCTAACAGCTAATGGCTACACCTTC
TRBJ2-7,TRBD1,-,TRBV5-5,CASSSSGTGFEQYF,TGTGCCAGCAGCTCGTCCGGGACAGGGTTCGAGCAGTACTTC
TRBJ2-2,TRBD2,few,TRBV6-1,CASSVFFVGLAGEGTGELFF,TGTGCCAGCAGTGTATTCTTTGTGGGGCTAGCGGGAGAAGGGACCGGGGAGCTGTTTTTT
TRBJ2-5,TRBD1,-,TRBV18,CASSESQGGQETQYF,TGTGCCAGCTCAGAATCACAGGGGGGTCAAGAGACCCAGTACTTC
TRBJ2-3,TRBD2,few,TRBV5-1,CASSPASGRLLDTQYF,TGCGCCAGCAGCCCCGCTAGCGGGAGGTTGCTGGATACGCAGTATTTT
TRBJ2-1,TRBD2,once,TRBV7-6,CASSPRGLAGVYNEQFF,TGTGCCAGCAGCCCACGGGGACTAGCGGGGGTGTACAATGAGCAGTTCTTC
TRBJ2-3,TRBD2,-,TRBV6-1,CASGAGVGDTQYF,TGTGCCAGCGGGGCGGGAGTGGGAGATACGCAGTATTTT
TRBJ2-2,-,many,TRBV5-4,CASSLLKNTGELFF,TGTGCCAGCAGCCTACTGAAGAACACCGGGGAGCTGTTTTTT
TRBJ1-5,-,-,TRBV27,CASSLSRGYNQPQHF,TGTGCCAGCAGTTTATCAAGGGGATACAATCAGCCCCAGCATTTT
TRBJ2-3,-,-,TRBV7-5,CARSLVLAAPPEEDTQYF,TGTGCCAGAAGCTTAGTCCTAGCGGCACCCCCCGAGGAAGATACGCAGTATTTT
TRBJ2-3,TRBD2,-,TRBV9,CASSPATSGRVKDTQYF,TGTGCCAGCAGCCCGGCCACTAGCGGGAGGGTAAAAGATACGCAGTATTTT
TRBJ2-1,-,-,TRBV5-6,CASSPPTGSSYNEQFF,TGTGCCAGCAGCCCCCCGACGGGAAGCTCCTACAATGAGCAGTTCTTC
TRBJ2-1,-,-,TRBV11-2,CASSSLGAHYEQFF,TGTGCCAGCAGCTCACTAGGCGCGCACTATGAGCAGTTCTTC
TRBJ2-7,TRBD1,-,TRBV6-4,CASSEGTGGIYEQYF,TGTGCCAGCAGTGAAGGGACAGGGGGCATCTACGAGCAGTACTTC
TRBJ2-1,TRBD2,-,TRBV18,CASSLGTSGRNEQFF,TGTGCCAGCTCACTTGGGACTAGCGGGAGGAATGAGCAGTTCTTC
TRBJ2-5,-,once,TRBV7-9,CASSFAGEETQYF,TGTGCCAGCAGCTTTGCAGGGGAGGAGACCCAGTACTTC
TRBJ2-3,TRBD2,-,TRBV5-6,CASSRAGVWGVADTQYF,TGTGCCAGCAGCCGGGCGGGGGTATGGGGGGTGGCAGATACGCAGTATTTT
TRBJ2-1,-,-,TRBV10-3,CATSLSGVSYNEQFF,TGTGCCACCTCTTTGAGCGGAGTATCCTACAATGAGCAGTTCTTC
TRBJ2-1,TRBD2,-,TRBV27,CASSPKTIFWTSAPNSYNEQFF,TGTGCCAGCAGTCCAAAGACAATCTTCTGGACTAGCGCCCCTAACTCCTACAATGAGCAGTTCTTC
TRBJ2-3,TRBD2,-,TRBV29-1,CSVIPAGASTDTQYF,TGCAGCGTTATACCGGCGGGAGCGAGCACAGATACGCAGTATTTT
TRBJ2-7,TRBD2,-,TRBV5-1,CASSLWGAGDLYEQYF,TGCGCCAGCAGCTTGTGGGGAGCGGGAGACCTCTACGAGCAGTACTTC
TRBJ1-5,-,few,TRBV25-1,CASSPGQPYSNQPQHF,TGTGCCAGCAGTCCCGGACAGCCCTATAGCAATCAGCCCCAGCATTTT
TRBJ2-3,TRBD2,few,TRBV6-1,CAINRVAGGTQYF,TGTGCCATCAACCGGGTAGCGGGAGGAACGCAGTATTTT
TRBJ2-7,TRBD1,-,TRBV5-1,CASSLRGQGGYEQYF,TGCGCCAGCAGCTTGCGAGGACAGGGAGGCTACGAGCAGTACTTC
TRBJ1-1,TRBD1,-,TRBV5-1,CASSLGTGDSNTEAFF,TGCGCCAGCAGCTTGGGGACAGGGGATTCGAACACTGAAGCTTTCTTT
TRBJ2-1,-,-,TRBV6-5,CASRTEGPRQFF,TGTGCCAGCCGGACCGAGGGCCCTCGCCAGTTCTTC
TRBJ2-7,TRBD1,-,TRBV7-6,CASSLVGTGAYEQYF,TGTGCCAGCAGCTTAGTCGGGACAGGGGCCTACGAGCAGTACTTC
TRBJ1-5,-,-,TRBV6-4,CASRWAGDQPQHF,TGTGCCAGCAGGTGGGCAGGGGATCAGCCCCAGCATTTT
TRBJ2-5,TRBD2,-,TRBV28,CASSLGAGVETQYF,TGTGCCAGCAGTTTGGGAGCGGGAGTAGAGACCCAGTACTTC
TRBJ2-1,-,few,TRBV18,CASSPPPGVRVEQFF,TGTGCCAGCTCACCACCGCCGGGAGTCCGGGTTGAGCAGTTCTTC
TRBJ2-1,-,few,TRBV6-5,CASSLGANNEQFF,TGTGCCAGCAGCTTGGGGGCGAACAATGAGCAGTTCTTC
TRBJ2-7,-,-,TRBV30,CAWSVRASSYEQYF,TGTGCCTGGAGTGTACGAGCCTCCTCCTACGAGCAGTACTTC
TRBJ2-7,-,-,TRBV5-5,CASSSSGHGTPYEQYF,TGTGCCAGCAGCTCATCAGGCCACGGGACTCCCTACGAGCAGTACTTC
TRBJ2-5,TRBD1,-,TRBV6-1,CASSEETGGIQTQYF,TGTGCCAGCAGTGAAGAGACAGGGGGCATACAGACCCAGTACTTC
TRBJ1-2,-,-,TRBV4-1,CASSQDFVQPSNYGYTF,TGCGCCAGCAGCCAAGATTTTGTACAACCCTCAAACTATGGCTACACCTTC
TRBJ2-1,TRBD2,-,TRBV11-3,CASSPGTRREQFF,TGTGCCAGCAGCCCCGGGACTAGGCGTGAGCAGTTCTTC
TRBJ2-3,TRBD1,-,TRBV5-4,CASTPRPGQFDTQYF,TGTGCCAGCACCCCCCGCCCGGGACAGTTTGATACGCAGTATTTT
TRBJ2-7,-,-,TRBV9,CASSAGSSYEQYF,TGTGCCAGCAGCGCCGGGAGCTCCTACGAGCAGTACTTC
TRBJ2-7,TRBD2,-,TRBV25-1,CASSETSGSSYEQYF,TGTGCCAGCAGTGAAACTAGCGGGTCCTCCTACGAGCAGTACTTC
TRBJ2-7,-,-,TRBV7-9,CASSDMDREGYEQYF,TGTGCCAGCAGCGACATGGACAGGGAGGGCTACGAGCAGTACTTC
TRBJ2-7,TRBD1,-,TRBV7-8,CASSLMDRGDYEQYF,TGTGCCAGCAGCTTAATGGACAGGGGGGACTACGAGCAGTACTTC
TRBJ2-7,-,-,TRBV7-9,CASSSFYEQYF,TGTGCCAGCAGCTCCTTCTACGAGCAGTACTTC
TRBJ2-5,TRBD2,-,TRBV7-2,CASSSPGLGTQYF,TGTGCCAGCAGCTCTCCGGGACTAGGGACCCAGTACTTC
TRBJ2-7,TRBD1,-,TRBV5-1,CASSWGDRGSSYEQYF,TGCGCCAGCAGCTGGGGGGACAGGGGTTCGTCCTACGAGCAGTACTTC
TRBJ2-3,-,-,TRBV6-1,CASSEGKTSSGTDTQYF,TGTGCCAGCAGTGAAGGGAAGACATCCTCGGGCACAGATACGCAGTATTTT